This paragraph covers one T cell receptor beta chain sequence. This clonotype was observed a handful of times. No cognate antigen has been identified for it. Per-base qualities were not stored, and no clone one base away is much larger. The data were taken from a study of human T cells and chemical hapten exposure (dated by TCRdb to the early 2020s). For the study in its entirety: For sensitization, 2% DPC in acetone was applied to a roughly 2 cm by roughly 2 cm area of upper inner arm skin. Patients additionally received weekly therapeutic DPC doses to the scalp throughout the roughly 25-week study period. Patch testing was performed on the upper back with Finn chambers containing 0.01% DPC, and the patch tests were scored after 6 days according to International Contact Dermatitis Research Group standards. Most of the patients in the cohort were female, and the cohort covered alopecia areata with under or over 50% scalp involvement, alopecia totalis and alopecia universalis. Libraries were combined into a pool for sequencing, and differences in TCR yield between samples came mainly from small differences in library volumes within the pool. The study tracked peripheral blood TCR repertoire changes in vivo during primary and secondary sensitization to the hapten diphenylcyclopropenone (DPC) in alopecia patients. Blood was sampled from patients pre-sensitization (week 0) and at 2, 6 and about 24 weeks after DPC sensitization. Nearly 30 alopecia patients gave blood for TCR sequencing at one to four time points (pre-sensitization, 2, 6 and 24 weeks). The study at large found these results: The number of TCRs above 1 in 1000 frequency did not change with DPC sensitization; there was no evidence of global repertoire structure alterations. After repeated subsampling, the strength of the expansion versus patch-test correlation and the threshold at which it became significant changed. Expanded TCRs formed significantly more large CDR3 similarity clusters than pre-sensitization or healthy control sets, consistent with antigen-driven responses. Patch test score correlated positively with the number of PT1 expanded TCRs, reaching significance at thresholds 8, 16 and 32 but not at 4. Because every patient had alopecia, a presumed autoimmune disease, the patients' immune response might differ from that of healthy individuals.

The time point label of this sample denotes: patch test 1, 2 weeks after DPC sensitization. The sample's treatment or condition, from its label and the paper: therapeutic diphenylcyclopropenone sensitization with weekly scalp DPC. Blood at each patch-test visit was drawn before the patch test was applied. To be eligible, patients had to be aged 18 to 70, diagnosed with alopecia and judged suitable for DPC therapy, while pregnant patients were excluded. Total RNA was extracted from unfractionated whole blood collected in Tempus Blood RNA tubes. The method behind the library was RACE. TCRdb lists the instrument as NextSeq 500. During library preparation, unique molecular identifiers were attached to individual cDNA molecules so that TCRs could be counted in a quantitative, reproducible way. From each blood RNA sample, both TCR alpha and TCR beta chains were sequenced. As for how the authors treated the data: Samples had a median of about 96,000 TCRs, with a range from roughly 20,000 to 690,600. The Decombinator software suite was used to annotate V, J and CDR3 in the TCR reads. For PS versus PT1 abundance plots, all samples were subsampled to the same number of TCRs (28,000). TCRs were defined as expanded if absent before sensitization and observed at least eight times at the 2-week time point. Using fastp at Q25 and MiXCR, TCRdb reprocessed the public reads and kept productive beta chains. Every distinct CDR3 protein forms one entry, paired with its most common genes and DNA. TCRdb, rather than the study authors, made the V and J calls. Within this sample are around 380,000 distinct CDR3 sequences, with more than 4.5% of them counted one time only. 2% to 2.5% of the sample lies in the top ten.

From its cysteine to its phenylalanine, the CDR3 spans 11 amino acids. The read is trimmed to its CDR3 DNA, 33 bases read in frame from base 1. The V end loses 3 bases and the J end loses 8 bases, and a stretch of 6 bases separates them. CDR1 and CDR2, looked up from the germline V gene, are SGHRS and YFSETQ. The sequence was obtained from a woman aged 45-65 years with alopecia areata. Some clones in this sample may be carry-over from other donors' samples. Sequenced material: whole blood, taken in connection with sensitization to the hapten diphenylcyclopropenone (DPC). This chain is built from TRBV5-1 and TRBJ2-1; the D gene assignment is ambiguous. The CDR3 region has the sequence CASSWTDEQFF. The DNA is TGCGCCAGCAGCTGGACCGATGAGCAGTTCTTC.